This TCR beta chain was captured in a study of blood T cell repertoires in COVID-19. While infection was still active, Seattle patients were enrolled and then followed longitudinally. The germline gives CDR1 SGHVS, CDR2 FNYEAQ. The J segment lost 4 bases and the V segment lost 5 bases, leaving 4 bases of the junction unmatched. The CDR3 has 15 amino acids. This clone is a singleton in its sample. Study processing details: Nucleated cell counts were estimated from reference gene primer amplification. Only in-frame clones appear in the TCRdb table, and some are missing; sequencing was by immunoSEQ multiplex PCR. The DNA gave D and trimming, while V, J and clone size come from that table. The sample lists 350,000 or so clones; more than 70% were seen once.

The clonotype was recovered from a woman aged 60 to 75 with COVID-19, enrolled during active disease. The V and J genes are TRBV7-6 and TRBJ1-6; 8 bases map to TRBD1. Input material: peripheral blood. DNA for the CDR3: TGTGCCAGCAGCAGCCGACAGGGGTATAATTCACCCCTCCACTTT. Translated, it gives CASSSRQGYNSPLHF.